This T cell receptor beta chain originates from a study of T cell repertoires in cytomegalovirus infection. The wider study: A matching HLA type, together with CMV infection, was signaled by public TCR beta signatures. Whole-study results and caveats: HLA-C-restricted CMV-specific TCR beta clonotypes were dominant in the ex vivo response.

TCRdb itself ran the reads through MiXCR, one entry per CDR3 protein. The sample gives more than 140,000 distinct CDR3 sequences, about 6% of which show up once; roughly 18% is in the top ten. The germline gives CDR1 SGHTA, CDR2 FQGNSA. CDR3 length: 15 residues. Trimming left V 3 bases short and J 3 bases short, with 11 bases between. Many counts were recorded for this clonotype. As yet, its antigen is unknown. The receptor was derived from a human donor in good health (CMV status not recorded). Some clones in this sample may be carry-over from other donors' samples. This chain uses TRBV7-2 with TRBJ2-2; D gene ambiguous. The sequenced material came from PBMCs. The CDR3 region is CASSFKGPDTGELFF. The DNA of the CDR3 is TGTGCCAGCAGCTTCAAAGGACCGGACACCGGGGAGCTGTTTTTT. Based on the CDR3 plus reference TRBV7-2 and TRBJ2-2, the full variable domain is GAGVSQSPSNKVTEKGKDVELRCDPISGHTALYWYRQSLGQGLEFLIYFQGNSAPDKSGLPSDRFSAERTGGSVSTLTIQRTQQEDSAVYLCASSFKGPDTGELFFGEGSRLTVL.